The present T cell receptor beta chain was sequenced within a study of siplizumab effects on memory and regulatory T cells. Study-level results: Proliferating Tregs taken from siplizumab cultures were not shown to have a confirmed suppressive function. Sequences below about 10^-5 frequency were poorly captured, limiting mapping of alloreactive clones.

The protocol was immunoSEQ multiplex PCR, while the TCRdb copy is restricted to in-frame clones and leaves out a portion. The profile shows fewer than 110,000 clones, around 90% of them singletons. CDR1 and CDR2 from the germline V gene are SGHTA and FQGNSA. The length of the CDR3 is 16 residues. V lost 5 bases, J lost 5 bases, and 19 bases lay in between. Points on this clone: The antigen remains unidentified.

The chain is built from TRBV7-2 and TRBJ1-5, with unresolved D. This TCR was recovered from a human donor in good health. The sequencing sample was made of non-Treg CD4+ T cells sorted from blood. This CDR3 reads CASSPPGSGSDQPQHF. The DNA of the CDR3 is TGTGCCAGCAGCCCCCCAGGAAGCGGGTCAGATCAGCCCCAGCATTTT.